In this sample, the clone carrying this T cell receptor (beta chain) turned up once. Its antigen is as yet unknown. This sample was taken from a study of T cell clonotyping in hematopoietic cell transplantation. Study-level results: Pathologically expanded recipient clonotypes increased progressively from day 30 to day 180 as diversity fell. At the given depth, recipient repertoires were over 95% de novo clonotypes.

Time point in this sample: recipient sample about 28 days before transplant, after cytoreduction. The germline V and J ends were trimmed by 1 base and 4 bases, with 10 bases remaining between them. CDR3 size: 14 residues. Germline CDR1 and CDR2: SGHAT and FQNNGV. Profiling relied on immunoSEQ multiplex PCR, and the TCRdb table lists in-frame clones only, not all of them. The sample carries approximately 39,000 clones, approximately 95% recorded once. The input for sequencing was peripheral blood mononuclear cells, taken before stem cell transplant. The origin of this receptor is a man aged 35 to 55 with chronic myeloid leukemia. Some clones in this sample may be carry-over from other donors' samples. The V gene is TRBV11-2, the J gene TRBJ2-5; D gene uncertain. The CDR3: CASSLGGSGETQYF. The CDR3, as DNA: TGTGCCAGCAGCTTAGGTGGGTCAGGAGAGACCCAGTACTTC.